One and the same sample provided the 9 T cell receptor beta chains below, sequenced in a study of blood T cell repertoires in COVID-19. Using immunoSEQ multiplex PCR, the repertoire was profiled, and TCRdb retains in-frame clones only, with some absent. The sample holds approximately 300,000 clones; nearly 90% are singletons and the top ten take over 8.5%. The specimen sequenced was PBMCs or T cells enriched from blood (not recorded which). The origin of the receptors is a woman between 25 and 40 years old who had recovered from COVID-19.

The rearrangement links TRBV3-1 (or the pseudogene TRBV3-2) to TRBJ2-3; TRBD1 aligns across 12 bases. CDR3 length: 16 residues. The V gene's germline CDR1 is LGHDT and CDR2 YNNKEL (reference sequence). The junction had 7 bases not matched to a gene; V was cut back by 3 bases and J by 6 bases. This CDR3 reads CASSQSPGQGADTQYF. CDR3 in DNA: TGTGCCAGCAGCCAGAGTCCGGGACAGGGGGCGGATACGCAGTATTTT.

This clone has only a few counts. One end of the junction varies from germline; a read error may be responsible. Here the CDR3 DNA reads TGTGCTAGCAGCTTAGTGGACAGCTACAATAGCAATCAGCCCCAGCATTTT. It yields the protein CASSLVDSYNSNQPQHF. V and J are TRBV7-7 and TRBJ1-5, with D tentatively TRBD1 (6 bases). The CDR3 sequence is 17 residues long. Looked up from germline, CDR1 is SSHAT and CDR2 is FNYEAQ (reference sequence).

This chain links TRBV7-3 with TRBJ2-1, with 8 bases aligning to TRBD2. The germline V gene encodes CDR1 SGHTA and CDR2 FQGTGA. There are 15 residues in the CDR3. Trimming at V came to 4 bases and at J to 8 bases, leaving 10 bases not matched to a gene. The CDR3 nucleotides read TGTGCCAGCAGCTCCACCAGCGGGAGTAAGGATGAGCAGTTCTTC. This translates into CASSSTSGSKDEQFF.

V usage is TRBV30 and J usage is TRBJ1-5; D unclear. Trimming stripped 1 base from V and 6 bases from J, with 22 bases between. Germline-derived CDR1 and CDR2 are GTSNPN and SVGIG (reference sequence). This CDR3 is built from 17 residues. CDR3 sequence: CAWSALGRLGGGQPQHF. Here the CDR3 DNA reads TGTGCCTGGAGTGCCTTGGGGAGGCTGGGCGGTGGTCAGCCCCAGCATTTT.

This CDR3 is CASSIDPRTNNQPQHF. The CDR3, as DNA: TGTGCCAGTAGTATAGATCCGAGGACAAACAATCAGCCCCAGCATTTT. V gene TRBV19 combines with J gene TRBJ1-5; possible D gene TRBD1, 5 bases. The germline V gene encodes CDR1 LNHDA and CDR2 SQIVND (reference sequence). The CDR3 loop spans 16 amino acids. V was clipped by 0 bases and J by 3 bases, with 12 bases between them.

The chain links TRBV7-9 to TRBJ1-5, with unresolved D. Trimming pared 1 base from V and 9 bases from J, leaving 22 bases between. The CDR3 length is 17 residues. The germline V gene has CDR1 SEHNR and CDR2 FQNEAQ (reference sequence). CDR3: CASSLGRAGGDWGPQHF. The CDR3 region has the DNA TGTGCCAGCAGCTTAGGACGTGCAGGCGGGGATTGGGGGCCCCAGCATTTT.

J is TRBJ1-6 and V is TRBV7-9; 10 positions match TRBD1. The germline CDR1 and CDR2 sequences are SEHNR and FQNEAQ (reference sequence). V trimming: 7 bases; J trimming: 10 bases; junction bases outside the gene matches: 7. This CDR3 region has 14 residues. This chain's CDR3 is CASTWGTGESPLHF. Written as DNA, the CDR3 is TGTGCCAGCACCTGGGGGACAGGGGAATCACCCCTCCACTTT.

The CDR3 spells CSVLGGEEKLFF. The CDR3 DNA follows: TGCAGCGTCCTCGGGGGGGAAGAAAAACTGTTTTTT. V usage is TRBV29-1 and J usage is TRBJ1-4, with D perhaps TRBD1 (5 bases). This CDR3 has 12 amino acids. From germline, CDR1 is SQVTM and CDR2 ANQGSEA. The V end lost 6 bases, the J end lost 8 bases, and 13 bases lay between the germline ends. Looking up the rest from reference TRBV29-1 and TRBJ1-4 gives the full variable domain: SAVISQKPSRDICQRGTSLTIQCQVDSQVTMMFWYRQQPGQSLTLIATANQGSEATYESGFVIDKFPISRPNLTFSTLTVSNMSPEDSSIYLCSVLGGEEKLFFGSGTQLSVL.

This chain uses TRBV5-1 with TRBJ2-3; 7 bases align to TRBD1. This CDR3 is 16 amino acids long. CDR1 SGHRS and CDR2 YFSETQ come from the germline V gene. The J segment lost 0 bases and the V segment lost 4 bases, leaving 8 bases of the junction unmatched. The CDR3 loop reads CASSPDLTGSTDTQYF. In DNA form, the CDR3 reads TGCGCCAGCAGCCCGGACCTGACAGGGAGCACAGATACGCAGTATTTT.